This T cell receptor beta chain derives from a study of T cells in Graves' hyperthyroidism and ophthalmopathy. Overall study results and limits: From stable hyperthyroidism, ophthalmopathy was separated by a 13 V-J model. Before onset, by a median of about six months, the model predicted ophthalmopathy.

TCR beta CDR3 regions were amplified from RNA transcripts. RT-PCR in the first round (using the HTBI primer set) targeted the TCR CDR3. TCRdb ran MiXCR on the multiplex PCR reads and lists one entry per CDR3 protein. Of hundreds of thousands of distinct CDR3 sequences listed, approximately 42% were seen once; the top ten hold under 8%. Germline V lookup: CDR1 SGHTA, CDR2 FQGNSA. The CDR3 is 16 residues long. V dropped 2 bases and J dropped 5 bases, with 15 bases sitting between them. Uncontrolled infection, other autoimmune disease, pregnancy and lactation each barred patients from inclusion. Only a few counts were recorded for this clonotype. As yet, its antigen is unknown.

Sequenced input: peripheral blood or thyroid tissue (not recorded which). The V gene is TRBV7-2, the J gene TRBJ2-2, with D possibly matching TRBD1 (5 bases). This sequence originates from an adult man with Graves' disease, either hyperthyroidism or ophthalmopathy (not recorded which). The chain's CDR3 is CASSLIPQGGTGELFF. CDR3 coding DNA: TGTGCCAGCAGCTTAATCCCCCAGGGTGGGACCGGGGAGCTGTTTTTT.